The clone carrying this TCR beta chain has only a few counts. These data belong to a study of blood T cell repertoires in COVID-19. On the study more broadly: Nucleic acid was either cDNA or gDNA, and it came from T cells, B-cell-depleted T cells, or PBMCs.

As processed by the authors: By means of reference gene primer amplification, nucleated cell counts were estimated. Here immunoSEQ multiplex PCR was the method, and the copy in TCRdb shows in-frame clones only, minus some. The V and J calls and clone size were taken over from that table, and D and trimming were inferred from the DNA. Among 150,000 or so clones, around 82% were seen once, and the ten largest hold approximately 10%. Sequencing used peripheral blood. The origin of this receptor is a man in his sixties with active or convalescent COVID-19.

The CDR3 here is CASSLLGGPLHF. The CDR3 coding sequence is TGTGCCAGCAGCCTCCTCGGGGGACCCCTCCACTTT. The rearrangement joins TRBV3-1 (or the pseudogene TRBV3-2) to TRBJ1-6; D may be TRBD1 (5 bases). The germline V gene has CDR1 LGHDT and CDR2 YNNKEL (reference sequence). V was shortened by 4 bases and J by 12 bases, with 10 bases between the two germline ends. This CDR3 region has 12 residues.